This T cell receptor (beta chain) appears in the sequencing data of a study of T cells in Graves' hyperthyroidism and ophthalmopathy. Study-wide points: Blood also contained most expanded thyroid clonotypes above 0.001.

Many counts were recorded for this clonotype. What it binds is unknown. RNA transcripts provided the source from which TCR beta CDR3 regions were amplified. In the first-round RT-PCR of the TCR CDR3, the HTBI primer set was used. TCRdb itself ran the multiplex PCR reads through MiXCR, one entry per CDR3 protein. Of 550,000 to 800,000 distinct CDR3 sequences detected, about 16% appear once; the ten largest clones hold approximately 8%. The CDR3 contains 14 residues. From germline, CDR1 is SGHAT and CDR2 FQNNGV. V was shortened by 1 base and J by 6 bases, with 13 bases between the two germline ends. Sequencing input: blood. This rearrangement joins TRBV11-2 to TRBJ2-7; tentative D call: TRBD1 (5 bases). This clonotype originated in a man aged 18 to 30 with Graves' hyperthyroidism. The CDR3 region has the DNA TGTGCCAGCAGCTTAGGGGGCCAGAGATCCGAGCAGTACTTC. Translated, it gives CASSLGGQRSEQYF.